This TCR beta chain is drawn from a study of blood T cell repertoires in COVID-19. About the research overall: Collection of acute and convalescent COVID-19 samples took place in the United States, Italy and Spain. PBMCs, B-cell-depleted T cells, or T cells were the source of the cDNA or gDNA that made up the material.

The length of the CDR3 is 14 residues. V dropped 0 bases and J dropped 5; count of bases not matched to a gene: 3. Germline-derived CDR1 and CDR2 are SGHRS and YFSETQ. Per the study methods: Quantification of nucleated cells was approximated via reference gene primer amplification. Here immunoSEQ multiplex PCR was the method, and the copy in TCRdb shows in-frame clones only, minus some. V, J and clone size were drawn from that table, and D and trimming were deduced from the DNA. The table records approximately 190,000 clones, around four fifths of them present only once. The origin of this receptor is a woman aged 25 to 39 with acute or convalescent COVID-19. J is TRBJ2-3 and V is TRBV5-1, with TRBD1 matching 7 bases. Sequences were obtained from peripheral blood. CDR3 protein: CASSLATGVDTQYF. DNA of the CDR3: TGCGCCAGCAGCTTGGCAACAGGGGTAGATACGCAGTATTTT.